Listed here are 30 T cell receptor beta chains from one sample, sequenced in a study of cytomegalovirus exposure and HLA in healthy donors. A multiplex PCR was run with 60 Vbeta primers and 13 Jbeta primers. Sequenced by immunoSEQ multiplex PCR; TCRdb stores in-frame clones only, minus some. This repertoire shows under 200,000 clones, 70% to 85% found once; its top ten account for under 0.9%. The sample was PBMCs. The receptors come from a woman in her forties in good health and CMV-seronegative.

V gene TRBV19 combines with J gene TRBJ1-2; no firm D call. CDR1 LNHDA and CDR2 SQIVND come from the germline V gene (reference sequence). The CDR3 has 12 amino acids. With 11 bases removed from V and 0 bases from J, the gap between germline ends came to 10 bases. CDR3 in amino acids: CAVEGSNYGYTF. The DNA for the CDR3 is TGTGCCGTAGAGGGATCTAACTATGGCTACACCTTC.

The sample holds a few counts of this clone. This chain joins TRBV19 and TRBJ1-5, with D possibly TRBD1 on 5 matching bases. Germline CDR1 LNHDA, CDR2 SQIVND (reference sequence). This CDR3 spans 13 amino acids. Trimming took off 7 bases at V and 5 bases at J, with 12 bases between the two ends. This chain's CDR3 is CASTRGGDQPQHF. CDR3 nucleotide sequence: TGTGCCAGTACCCGGGGGGGGGATCAGCCCCAGCATTTT.

J is TRBJ1-6 and V is TRBV2, with TRBD1 as a possible D gene (5 bases). The CDR3 extends over 15 amino acids. CDR1 is SNHLY and CDR2 is FYNNEI in the germline V gene. With 2 bases removed from V and 10 bases from J, the gap between germline ends came to 15 bases. The CDR3 bases are TGTGCCAGCAGTGAACTCTCCAGGGTAGGATCACCCCTCCACTTT. Amino acids: CASSELSRVGSPLHF. Looking up the rest from reference TRBV2 and TRBJ1-6 gives the full variable domain: EPEVTQTPSHQVTQMGQEVILRCVPISNHLYFYWYRQILGQKVEFLVSFYNNEISEKSEIFDDQFSVERPDGSNFTLKIRSTKLEDSAMYFCASSELSRVGSPLHFGNGTRLTVT.

This clone was detected a few times. The chain combines TRBV27 with TRBJ1-1; 8 bases are a match to TRBD1. CDR3 length: 14 amino acids. After removal of 6 bases from V and 0 bases from J, the junction contained 3 bases not matched to a gene. Germline CDR1 is MNHEY and CDR2 is SMNVEV (reference sequence). CDR3 protein: CASSPGGMNTEAFF. In DNA, the CDR3 is TGTGCCAGCAGCCCAGGGGGCATGAACACTGAAGCTTTCTTT.

This chain's CDR3 is CAWRGGYNEKLFF. In DNA, the CDR3 is TGTGCCTGGAGGGGCGGGTATAATGAAAAACTGTTTTTT. This rearrangement joins TRBV30 to TRBJ1-4; D is uncertain. The germline V gene has CDR1 GTSNPN and CDR2 SVGIG (reference sequence). This CDR3 region has 13 residues. Between the trimmed V and J ends, which lost 3 bases and 4 bases, there was a span of 9 bases.

This clone appeared once. The chain couples TRBV7-3 to TRBJ2-6, with 14 bases aligning to TRBD2. Trimming cost V 5 bases and J 4 bases; bases outside gene matches: 10. Germline CDR1 and CDR2: SGHTA and FQGTGA. The CDR3 runs to 19 residues. CDR3 residues: CASSLIGLAGGSGANVLTF. The CDR3 region has the DNA TGTGCCAGCAGCCTAATAGGACTAGCGGGAGGATCGGGGGCCAACGTCCTGACTTTC.

The chain joins TRBV7-8 to TRBJ1-4; 7 bases are a match to TRBD1. Germline V CDR1 and CDR2: SGHVS, FQNEAQ. The CDR3 sequence is 14 residues long. With 5 bases clipped from V and 7 bases from J, the junction kept 7 bases outside the gene matches. This chain's CDR3 is CASSARQGGEKLFF. The CDR3 bases are TGTGCCAGCAGCGCACGACAGGGCGGTGAAAAACTGTTTTTT.

The chain recombines TRBV28 with TRBJ1-5, with a tentative D call TRBD1 (5 bases). The germline gives CDR1 MDHEN, CDR2 SYDVKM. V was trimmed by 2 bases and J by 4 bases, leaving 9 bases between them. This CDR3 is 14 amino acids long. The DNA for the CDR3 is TGTGCCAGCAGTTTACGACAGCTAAATCAGCCCCAGCATTTT. Translating it yields CASSLRQLNQPQHF.

The chain carries TRBV27 and TRBJ2-5; 15 nucleotides agree with TRBD2. CDR1 and CDR2 (germline): MNHEY, SMNVEV (reference sequence). The CDR3 contains 15 residues. V was pared by 5 bases and J by 5 bases, with 3 bases of the junction left unmatched. CDR3 in DNA: TGTGCCAGCAGTCTAGGGACTAGCGGGAGGGAGACCCAGTACTTC. The encoded protein is CASSLGTSGRETQYF.

The rearrangement uses TRBV11-3 and TRBJ1-3; D is undetermined. Trimming cost V 2 bases and J 0 bases, with 5 bases left between them. Germline loops: CDR1 SGHNT, CDR2 YENEEA. This CDR3 has 14 amino acids. The CDR3 loop is CASSLWASGNTIYF. The CDR3 DNA follows: TGTGCCAGCAGCTTATGGGCCTCTGGAAACACCATATATTTT.

The CDR3 loop reads CASSLAGTGVKDTQHF. The CDR3, as DNA: TGTGCCAGCAGCTTGGCCGGGACAGGAGTGAAAGATACGCAGCATTTT. This chain links TRBV5-4 with TRBJ2-3; 8 bases are a match to TRBD1. The DNA end is a closer match to TRBJ1-5, so the J assignment may be wrong. Germline V gene data show CDR1 as SGHNT and CDR2 as YYREEE (reference sequence). The CDR3 is 16 amino acids.

This clone was seen more than once but under ten times. CDR3 sequence: CASSDLQGMDGYTF. The CDR3, as DNA: TGTGCCAGCAGTGACCTACAGGGAATGGACGGCTACACCTTC. The J gene is TRBJ1-2, the V gene TRBV6-1, with D possibly matching TRBD1 (6 bases). V shed 3 bases and J shed 8 bases, with 16 bases lying between them. The CDR3 runs 14 residues. The germline gives CDR1 MNHNS, CDR2 SASEGT.

There are a few counts of this clone. This sequence joins TRBV5-1 and TRBJ1-2; 8 bases agree with TRBD1. There are 16 residues in the CDR3. Germline V gives CDR1 SGHRS, CDR2 YFSETQ. The V and J ends lost 4 bases and 1 base, in that order; junction bases with no gene match: 9. The CDR3 spells CASSPTPTGVNYGYTF. The CDR3 nucleotides read TGCGCCAGCAGCCCGACCCCGACAGGGGTTAACTATGGCTACACCTTC.

V usage is TRBV6-5 and J usage is TRBJ1-5; 7 bases are a match to TRBD1. Germline V CDR1 and CDR2: MNHEY, SVGAGI. The CDR3 contains 13 residues. V shed 5 bases and J 5 bases; nucleotides not matched to a gene: 3. This chain's CDR3 is CASSDRVDQPQHF. CDR3 DNA: TGTGCCAGCAGTGACAGGGTTGATCAGCCCCAGCATTTT.

This clone was detected once. The V gene is TRBV5-5, the J gene TRBJ2-7; a weak D match, TRBD1 (5 bases). Germline CDR1 SGHKS, CDR2 YYEKEE (reference sequence). V dropped 3 bases and J dropped 0 bases, with 16 bases sitting between them. This CDR3 spans 16 amino acids. The CDR3 region has the DNA TGTGCCAGCAGCTCCGGCGACAGAGTAAGCTCCTACGAGCAGTACTTC. Translated, it gives CASSSGDRVSSYEQYF.

The chain joins TRBV7-3 to TRBJ2-7, with 13 bases that match TRBD2. Germline CDR1 is SGHTA and CDR2 is FQGTGA. J was trimmed by 5 bases and V by 3 bases; bases with no gene match: 4. This CDR3 comprises 15 residues. The DNA for the CDR3 is TGTGCCAGCAGCTTGGGACTAGCGGGAAATAACGAGCAGTACTTC. Amino acids: CASSLGLAGNNEQYF.

V gene TRBV4-1 combines with J gene TRBJ1-1; maybe TRBD1 (6 bases). Germline V lookup: CDR1 MGHRA, CDR2 YSYEKL. The V end was cut by 3 bases, the J end by 4 bases, with 18 bases between. This CDR3 is 16 amino acids long. The DNA of the CDR3 is TGCGCCAGCAGCCACGTAGGACAGCCCCGGGGCACTGAAGCTTTCTTT. It encodes CASSHVGQPRGTEAFF.

The gene calls are TRBV4-1 and TRBJ2-1; 14 nucleotides match TRBD2. Per the germline V gene, CDR1 is MGHRA and CDR2 is YSYEKL. J gave up 9 bases and V 5 bases, and 9 bases lay outside the gene matches. The CDR3 spans 16 residues. DNA for the CDR3: TGCGCCAGCAGCGCGACTAGCGGGAGGGCCGCGGGTGAGCAGTTCTTC. Translation gives CASSATSGRAAGEQFF.

CDR3 amino acids: CASRDGPPRTSGGYEQYF. CDR3 bases: TGTGCCAGCAGGGATGGTCCCCCTAGGACGTCAGGGGGCTACGAGCAGTACTTC. V usage is TRBV28 and J usage is TRBJ2-7, with 7 bases matching TRBD1. Per the germline V gene, CDR1 is MDHEN and CDR2 is SYDVKM. The ends lost 6 bases at V and 3 bases at J; junction bases unmatched: 20. The CDR3 sequence is 18 residues long. Based on the CDR3 plus reference TRBV28 and TRBJ2-7, the full variable domain is DVKVTQSSRYLVKRTGEKVFLECVQDMDHENMFWYRQDPGLGLRLIYFSYDVKMKEKGDIPEGYSVSREKKERFSLILESASTNQTSMYLCASRDGPPRTSGGYEQYFGPGTRLTVT.

The J gene is TRBJ2-1, the V gene TRBV9; 9 nucleotides agree with TRBD2. The CDR3 runs 15 residues. V trimming: 3 bases; J trimming: 4 bases; junction bases outside the gene matches: 5. Germline V gene data show CDR1 as SGDLS and CDR2 as YYNGEE. CDR3 region: CASSATSGSYNEQFF. CDR3 DNA: TGTGCCAGCAGCGCTACTAGCGGGTCATACAATGAGCAGTTCTTC.

The chain uses TRBV11-3 and TRBJ2-7, with TRBD1 matching 12 bases. This CDR3 comprises 14 residues. V lost 5 bases and J lost 7; bases outside the gene matches: 6. Germline CDR1 reads SGHNT; CDR2 reads YENEEA. The DNA of the CDR3 is TGTGCCAGCAGCAGGGGACAGGGGGCAGAAGAGCAGTACTTC. This gives the protein CASSRGQGAEEQYF.

The V gene is TRBV5-5, the J gene TRBJ2-1; 8 bases fit TRBD2. CDR1 is SGHKS and CDR2 is YYEKEE in the germline V gene (reference sequence). V lost 2 bases, J lost 3 bases, and 4 bases stayed unmatched. CDR3 length: 15 residues. Here the CDR3 DNA reads TGTGCCAGCAGCTTCGGAACTAGCGGCTACAATGAGCAGTTCTTC. It translates to CASSFGTSGYNEQFF.

The chain is built from TRBV19 and TRBJ2-7, with 7 bases aligning to TRBD2. CDR3 length equals 14 residues. CDR1 is LNHDA, CDR2 SQIVND, per germline (reference sequence). V trimming: 7 bases; J trimming: 6 bases; junction bases outside the gene matches: 12. The CDR3 region has the DNA TGTGCCAGTACCGCCGAGGGAGCGGGGAGCGAGCAGTACTTC. Encoded protein: CASTAEGAGSEQYF.

This chain links TRBV19 with TRBJ1-6, with D possibly being TRBD1 (6 bases). Germline-derived CDR1 and CDR2 are LNHDA and SQIVND (reference sequence). There are 15 residues in the CDR3. Trimming left V 7 bases short and J 5 bases short, with 15 bases between. For the CDR3, the DNA is TGTGCCAGTACCCGCACGACAGGACATAATTCACCCCTCCACTTT. The encoded protein is CASTRTTGHNSPLHF.

This clone was picked up one time. V is TRBV4-1 and J is TRBJ1-3, with 8 bases lining up with TRBD1. Germline V gene sequence: CDR1 MGHRA, CDR2 YSYEKL. This CDR3 contains 16 residues. V trimming: 2 bases; J trimming: 2 bases; junction bases outside the gene matches: 5. CDR3 region: CASSQQDRATGNTIYF. The CDR3 coding sequence is TGCGCCAGCAGCCAACAGGACAGGGCGACTGGAAACACCATATATTTT.

The chain carries TRBV5-4 and TRBJ2-4, with D unresolved. The CDR3 is 15 amino acids. Germline V CDR1 and CDR2: SGHNT, YYREEE (reference sequence). Between the trimmed V and J ends, which lost 0 bases and 4 bases, there was a span of 11 bases. CDR3 DNA sequence: TGTGCCAGCAGCTTGGATTCCGGTAAAAAAAACATTCAGTACTTC. Protein product: CASSLDSGKKNIQYF. The entire variable domain, with the rest obtained from reference TRBV5-4 and TRBJ2-4, is as follows: ETGVTQSPTHLIKTRGQQVTLRCSSQSGHNTVSWYQQALGQGPQFIFQYYREEENGRGNFPPRFSGLQFPNYSSELNVNALELDDSALYLCASSLDSGKKNIQYFGAGTRLSVL.

The CDR3 loop reads CASSPPAGGAYNEQFF. The CDR3 DNA reads as TGTGCCAGCAGCCCCCCAGCGGGGGGGGCCTACAATGAGCAGTTCTTC. The genes are TRBV11-2 and TRBJ2-1; 10 bases match TRBD2. The CDR3 consists of 16 residues. Germline V CDR1 and CDR2: SGHAT, FQNNGV. After removal of 5 bases from V and 2 bases from J, the junction contained 6 bases not matched to a gene. The full variable domain, rest sourced from reference TRBV11-2 and TRBJ2-1, is EAGVAQSPRYKIIEKRQSVAFWCNPISGHATLYWYQQILGQGPKLLIQFQNNGVVDDSQLPKDRFSAERLKGVDSTLKIQPAKLEDSAVYLCASSPPAGGAYNEQFFGPGTRLTVL.

This clone was seen more than once but under ten times. The chain recombines TRBV6-1 with TRBJ1-5; D is undetermined. The CDR3 loop spans 15 amino acids. CDR1 is MNHNS and CDR2 is SASEGT in the germline V gene. V was shortened by 11 bases and J by 0 bases, with 17 bases between the two germline ends. The CDR3 nucleotides are TGTGCCGTTAAAAGCGGGCACTATAGCAATCAGCCCCAGCATTTT. It translates to CAVKSGHYSNQPQHF.

The rearrangement joins TRBV27 to TRBJ1-1, with unresolved D. This CDR3 is 15 amino acids long. Trimming cost V 0 bases and J 6 bases, with 14 bases left between them. The V gene's germline CDR1 is MNHEY and CDR2 SMNVEV (reference sequence). DNA for the CDR3: TGTGCCAGCAGTTTATCGAATGCGGGAGCGGCTGAAGCTTTCTTT. Its protein product is CASSLSNAGAAEAFF.

This rearrangement joins TRBV20-1 to TRBJ1-2; tentative D call: TRBD1 (6 bases). The length of the CDR3 is 11 residues. Germline CDR1 reads DFQATT; CDR2 reads SNEGSKA (reference sequence). V was shortened by 5 bases and J by 4 bases, with 8 bases between the two germline ends. The CDR3 region has the DNA TGCAGTGCTGGGACATTCTATGGCTACACCTTC. Translating gives CSAGTFYGYTF.